Listed here is a single T cell receptor beta chain. Looked up from germline, CDR1 is SGDLS and CDR2 is YYNGEE. V shed 0 bases, J shed 2 bases, and the junction held 9 bases outside the gene matches. The CDR3 spans 18 residues. The data derive from a study of blood T cell repertoires in COVID-19. Overall study context: Acute and convalescent COVID-19 specimens originated in the United States, Italy and Spain. From T cells, B-cell-depleted T cells, or PBMCs came the material, which was cDNA or gDNA.

The authors' processing: Amplification with reference gene primers provided the estimates of nucleated cell counts. Libraries were prepared by immunoSEQ multiplex PCR; TCRdb keeps only in-frame clonotypes and omits some of them. The V and J calls and clone size are taken from that table; D and trimming were inferred from the DNA. This sample has around 200,000 clones, with approximately 82% found just once. This sequence joins TRBV9 and TRBJ2-5, with TRBD2 matching 11 bases. Sequenced sample: peripheral blood. This sequence was found in a man aged 35-49 years with active or convalescent COVID-19. The CDR3 loop is CASSVGQRLAGLQETQYF. The CDR3 DNA reads TGTGCCAGCAGCGTAGGGCAAAGACTAGCGGGGCTACAAGAGACCCAGTACTTC.